This T cell receptor beta chain originates from a study of blood T cell repertoires in COVID-19. TCRdb's table, derived via immunoSEQ multiplex PCR, lists solely in-frame clones and lacks some. The data contain about 150,000 clones, roughly four fifths of them singletons. The germline V gene has CDR1 SGHKS and CDR2 YYEKEE (reference sequence). The V end was cut by 5 bases, the J end by 7 bases, with 21 bases between. CDR3 length: 15 residues. The chain recombines TRBV5-5 with TRBJ1-2, with a tentative D call TRBD1 (5 bases). This clonotype originated in a woman older than 75 with acute or convalescent COVID-19. The material sequenced was peripheral blood. CDR3 amino acids: CASRLGQDKRRGYTF. The CDR3 DNA is TGTGCCAGCAGACTGGGGCAGGACAAAAGACGTGGCTACACCTTC.